Detailed here is one T cell receptor beta chain. Its antigen is not identified. Combining a sample-barcoded 5' primer with a J-beta primer mix, a second PCR ran for about 7 to 11 cycles. In TCRdb, the 5' RACE reads were re-called with MiXCR into one record per CDR3 protein. The repertoire holds 780,000 or so distinct CDR3 sequences, with about 56% as singletons. The data stem from a study of blood T cells in healthy people across ages. V lost 5 bases to trimming and J lost 2 bases; unmatched junction nucleotides: 9. The CDR3 spans 17 residues. Germline-derived CDR1 and CDR2 are MDHEN and SYDVKM. General observations from the study: In older individuals, TCR beta diversity per million T cells was lower, falling roughly linearly with age. Unsorted PBMCs blocked a conclusive comparison of naive and antigen-experienced cells.

In each sample, at least 7 million PBMCs were isolated. The rearrangement joins TRBV28 to TRBJ2-3, with 11 bases identical to TRBD2. Specimen: blood. This sequence originates from a man aged 35 to 55 in good health. CDR3 in amino acids: CASSPRLAGKDTDTQYF. The CDR3 DNA sequence: TGTGCCAGCAGTCCTCGACTAGCGGGGAAGGACACAGATACGCAGTATTTT. The complete variable domain, with remaining parts taken from reference TRBV28 and TRBJ2-3, reads DVKVTQSSRYLVKRTGEKVFLECVQDMDHENMFWYRQDPGLGLRLIYFSYDVKMKEKGDIPEGYSVSREKKERFSLILESASTNQTSMYLCASSPRLAGKDTDTQYFGPGTRLTVL.